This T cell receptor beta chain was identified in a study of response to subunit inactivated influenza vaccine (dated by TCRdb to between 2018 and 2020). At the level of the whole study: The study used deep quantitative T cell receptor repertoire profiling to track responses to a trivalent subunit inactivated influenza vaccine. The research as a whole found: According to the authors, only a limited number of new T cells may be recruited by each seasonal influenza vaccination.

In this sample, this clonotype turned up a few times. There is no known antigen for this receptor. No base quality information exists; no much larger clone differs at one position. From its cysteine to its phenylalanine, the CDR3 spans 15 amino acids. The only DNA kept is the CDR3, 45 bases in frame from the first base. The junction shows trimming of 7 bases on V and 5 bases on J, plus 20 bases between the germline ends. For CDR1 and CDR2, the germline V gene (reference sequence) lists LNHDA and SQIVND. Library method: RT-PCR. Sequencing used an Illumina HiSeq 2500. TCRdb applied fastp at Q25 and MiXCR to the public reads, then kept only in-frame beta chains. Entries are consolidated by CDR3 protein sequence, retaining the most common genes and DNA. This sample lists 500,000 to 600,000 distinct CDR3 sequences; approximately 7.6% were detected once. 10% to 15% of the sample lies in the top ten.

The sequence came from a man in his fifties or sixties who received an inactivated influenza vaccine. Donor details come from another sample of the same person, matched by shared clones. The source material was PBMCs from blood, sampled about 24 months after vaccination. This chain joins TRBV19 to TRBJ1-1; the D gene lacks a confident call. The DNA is TGTGCCAGTAAGGAGCAGGCAGTGGAAGGAACTGAAGCTTTCTTT. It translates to CASKEQAVEGTEAFF.